This T cell receptor beta chain comes out of a study of T-cell reconstitution after alpha-beta-depleted transplantation in children. Study outcomes and limitations: T-cell counts and diversity were attributed mostly to newly produced T cells one year after transplant.

This clonotype has at least ten counts. Antigen: not known. This sample's TCRbeta library carried unique molecular identifier barcodes. One entry per CDR3 protein, called by TCRdb with MiXCR from the PCR reads. The sample holds 97,000 or so distinct CDR3 sequences; over 6% are singletons and the top ten take about a sixth. Germline V gene data show CDR1 as LGHNA and CDR2 as YSLEER. This CDR3 has 17 amino acids. V lost 0 bases and J lost 0, with 14 bases in between. The V call is TRBV4-3, the J call TRBJ1-2; D call uncertain. This specimen consisted of PBMCs, obtained before TCRalphabeta/CD19-depleted stem cell transplant. This TCR came from a boy between 2 and 10 years old with acute lymphoblastic leukemia, due to receive a stem cell transplant. The CDR3 sequence: CASSQDLPTSTNYGYTF. In DNA form, the CDR3 reads TGCGCCAGCAGCCAAGATCTCCCGACTTCTACTAACTATGGCTACACCTTC.